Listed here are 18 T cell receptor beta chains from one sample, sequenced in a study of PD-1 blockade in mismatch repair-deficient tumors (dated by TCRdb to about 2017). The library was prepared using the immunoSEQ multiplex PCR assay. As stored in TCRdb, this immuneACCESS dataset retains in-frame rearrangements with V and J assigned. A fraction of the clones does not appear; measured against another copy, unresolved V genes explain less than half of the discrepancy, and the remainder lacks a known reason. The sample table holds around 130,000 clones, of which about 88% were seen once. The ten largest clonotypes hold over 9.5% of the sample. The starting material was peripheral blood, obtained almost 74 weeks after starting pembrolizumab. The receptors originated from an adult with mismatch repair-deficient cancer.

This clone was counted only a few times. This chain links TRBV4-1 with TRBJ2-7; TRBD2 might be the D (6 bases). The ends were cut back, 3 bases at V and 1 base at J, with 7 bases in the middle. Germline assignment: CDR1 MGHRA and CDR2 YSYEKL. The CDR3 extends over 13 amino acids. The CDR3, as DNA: TGCGCCAGCAGCCACGGGGGATCCTACGAGCAGTACTTC. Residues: CASSHGGSYEQYF.

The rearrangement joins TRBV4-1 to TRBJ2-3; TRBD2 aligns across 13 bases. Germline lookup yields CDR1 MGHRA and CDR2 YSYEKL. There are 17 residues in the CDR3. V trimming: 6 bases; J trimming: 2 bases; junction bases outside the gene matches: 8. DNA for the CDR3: TGCGCCAGCAGACGAGGACTAGCGGGAGTGATCACAGATACGCAGTATTTT. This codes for CASRRGLAGVITDTQYF.

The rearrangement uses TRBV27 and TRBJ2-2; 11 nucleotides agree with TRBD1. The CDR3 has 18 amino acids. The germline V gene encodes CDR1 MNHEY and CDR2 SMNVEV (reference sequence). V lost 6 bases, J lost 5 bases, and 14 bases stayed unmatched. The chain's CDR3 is CASSLLPSGTGGTGELFF. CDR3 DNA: TGTGCCAGCAGCCTCCTCCCATCCGGGACAGGGGGGACCGGGGAGCTGTTTTTT.

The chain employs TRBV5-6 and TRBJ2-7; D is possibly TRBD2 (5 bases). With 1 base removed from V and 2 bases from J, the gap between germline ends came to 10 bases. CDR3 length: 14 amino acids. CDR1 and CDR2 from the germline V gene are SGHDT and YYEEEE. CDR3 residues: CASSLSPGTYEQYF. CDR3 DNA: TGTGCCAGCAGCTTGAGTCCGGGGACCTACGAGCAGTACTTC.

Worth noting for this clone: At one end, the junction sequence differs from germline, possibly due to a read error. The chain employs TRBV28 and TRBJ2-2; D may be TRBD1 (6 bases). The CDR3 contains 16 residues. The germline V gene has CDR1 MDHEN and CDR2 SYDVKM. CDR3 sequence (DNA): TGTGCCAGCAGGGGCGACTCGGACAGAGACACTGGGGAGCTGTTTTTT. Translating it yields CASRGDSDRDTGELFF. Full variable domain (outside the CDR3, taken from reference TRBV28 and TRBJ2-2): DVKVTQSSRYLVKRTGEKVFLECVQDMDHENMFWYRQDPGLGLRLIYFSYDVKMKEKGDIPEGYSVSREKKERFSLILESASTNQTSMYLCASRGDSDRDTGELFFGEGSRLTVL.

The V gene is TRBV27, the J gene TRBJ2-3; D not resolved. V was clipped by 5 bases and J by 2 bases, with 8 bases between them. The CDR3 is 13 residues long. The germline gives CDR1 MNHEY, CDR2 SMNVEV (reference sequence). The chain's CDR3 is CASSLRLTDTQYF. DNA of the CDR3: TGTGCCAGCAGTCTAAGACTCACAGATACGCAGTATTTT.

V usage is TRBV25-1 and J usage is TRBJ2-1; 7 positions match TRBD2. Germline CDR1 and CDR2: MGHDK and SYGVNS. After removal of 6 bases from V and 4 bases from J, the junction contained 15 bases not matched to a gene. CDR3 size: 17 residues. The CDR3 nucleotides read TGTGCCAGCAGCTCCCCGGCCGGAGCGGGACCTTACAATGAGCAGTTCTTC. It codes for CASSSPAGAGPYNEQFF.

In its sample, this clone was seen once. CDR3 sequence reads: CASSLRGGAAGELFF. CDR3 coding DNA: TGTGCCAGCAGTTTACGTGGAGGGGCCGCCGGGGAGCTGTTTTTT. J is TRBJ2-2 and V is TRBV28; tentatively, D is TRBD2 (6 bases). The CDR3 is 15 amino acids. V was shortened by 2 bases and J by 6 bases, with 13 bases between the two germline ends. CDR1 and CDR2 from the germline V gene are MDHEN and SYDVKM.

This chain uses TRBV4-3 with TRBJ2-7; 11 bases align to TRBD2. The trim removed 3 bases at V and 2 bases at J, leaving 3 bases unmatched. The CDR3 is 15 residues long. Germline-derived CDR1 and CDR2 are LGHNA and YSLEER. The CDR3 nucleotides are TGCGCCAGCAGCCAGATAGCGGGAGGGCCCTACGAGCAGTACTTC. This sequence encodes CASSQIAGGPYEQYF.

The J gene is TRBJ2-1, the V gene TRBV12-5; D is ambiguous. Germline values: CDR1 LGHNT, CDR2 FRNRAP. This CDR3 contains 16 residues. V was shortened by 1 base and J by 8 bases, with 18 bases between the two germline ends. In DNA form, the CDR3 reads TGTGCTAGTGGTTTGGCCGGAGTCTCGGCTGTGTATGAGCAGTTCTTC. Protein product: CASGLAGVSAVYEQFF.

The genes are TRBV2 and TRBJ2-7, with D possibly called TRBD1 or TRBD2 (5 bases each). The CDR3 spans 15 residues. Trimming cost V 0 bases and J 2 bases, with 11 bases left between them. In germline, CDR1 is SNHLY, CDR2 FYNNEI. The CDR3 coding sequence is TGTGCCAGCAGTGAAGCGTCGGGACGGACCTACGAGCAGTACTTC. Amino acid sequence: CASSEASGRTYEQYF.

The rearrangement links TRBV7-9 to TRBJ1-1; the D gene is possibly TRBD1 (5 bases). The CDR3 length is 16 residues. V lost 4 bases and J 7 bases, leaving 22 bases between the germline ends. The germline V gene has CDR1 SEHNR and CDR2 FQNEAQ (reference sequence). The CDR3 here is CASSSRSPGGLNEAFF. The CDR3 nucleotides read TGTGCCAGCAGCTCCCGATCGCCGGGGGGATTAAATGAAGCTTTCTTT.

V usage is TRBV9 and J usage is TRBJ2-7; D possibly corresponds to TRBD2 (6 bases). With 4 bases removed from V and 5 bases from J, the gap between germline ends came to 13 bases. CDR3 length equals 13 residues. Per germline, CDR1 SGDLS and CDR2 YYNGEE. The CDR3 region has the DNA TGTGCCAGCAGCTCCGGGGGTGGCAACGAGCAGTACTTC. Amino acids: CASSSGGGNEQYF.

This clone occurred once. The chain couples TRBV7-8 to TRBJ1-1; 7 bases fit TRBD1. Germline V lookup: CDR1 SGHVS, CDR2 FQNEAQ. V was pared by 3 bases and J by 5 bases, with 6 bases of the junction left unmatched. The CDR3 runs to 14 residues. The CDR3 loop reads CASSFRRRGTEAFF. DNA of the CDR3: TGTGCCAGCAGCTTTAGGCGCAGGGGGACTGAAGCTTTCTTT.

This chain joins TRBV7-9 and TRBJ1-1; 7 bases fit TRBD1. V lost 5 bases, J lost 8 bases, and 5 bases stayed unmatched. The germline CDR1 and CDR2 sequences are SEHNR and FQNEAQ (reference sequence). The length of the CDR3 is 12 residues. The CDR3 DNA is TGTGCCAGCAGCGTTGGGACAGAAGAAGCTTTCTTT. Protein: CASSVGTEEAFF.

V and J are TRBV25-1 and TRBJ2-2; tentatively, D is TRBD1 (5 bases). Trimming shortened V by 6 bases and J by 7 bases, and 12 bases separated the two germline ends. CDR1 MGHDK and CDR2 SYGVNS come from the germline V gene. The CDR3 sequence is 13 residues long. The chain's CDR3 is CASRTTVIGELFF. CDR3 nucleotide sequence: TGTGCCAGCAGGACGACAGTAATCGGGGAGCTGTTTTTT.

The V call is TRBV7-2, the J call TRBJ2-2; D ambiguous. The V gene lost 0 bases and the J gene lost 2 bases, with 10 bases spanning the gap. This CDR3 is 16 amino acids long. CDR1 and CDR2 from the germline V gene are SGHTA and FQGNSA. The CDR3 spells CASSLARSLNTGELFF. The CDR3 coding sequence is TGTGCCAGCAGCTTAGCGCGGTCGCTTAACACCGGGGAGCTGTTTTTT.

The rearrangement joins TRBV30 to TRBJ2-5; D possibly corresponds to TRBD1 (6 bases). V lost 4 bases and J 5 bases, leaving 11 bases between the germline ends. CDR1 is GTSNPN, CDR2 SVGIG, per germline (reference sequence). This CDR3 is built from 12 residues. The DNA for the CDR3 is TGTGCCTGGACGGGCCAGGGGGAGACCCAGTACTTC. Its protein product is CAWTGQGETQYF.